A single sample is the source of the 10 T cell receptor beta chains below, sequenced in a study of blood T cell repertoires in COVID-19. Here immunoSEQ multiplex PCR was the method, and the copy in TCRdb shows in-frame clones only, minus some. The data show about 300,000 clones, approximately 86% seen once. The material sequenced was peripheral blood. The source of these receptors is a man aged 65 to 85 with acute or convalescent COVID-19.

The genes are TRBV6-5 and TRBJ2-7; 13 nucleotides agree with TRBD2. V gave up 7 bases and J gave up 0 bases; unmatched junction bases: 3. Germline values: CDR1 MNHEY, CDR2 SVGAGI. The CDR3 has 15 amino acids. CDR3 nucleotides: TGTGCCAGCACCGGGACTAGCGGGACCTCCTACGAGCAGTACTTC. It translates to CASTGTSGTSYEQYF.

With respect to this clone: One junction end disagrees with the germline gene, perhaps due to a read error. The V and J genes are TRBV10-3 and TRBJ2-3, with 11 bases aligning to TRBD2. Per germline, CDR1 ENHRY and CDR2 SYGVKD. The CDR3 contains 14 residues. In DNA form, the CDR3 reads TGTGCCATCCGTGAGACTAGCGGGGTGGATACGCAGTATTTT. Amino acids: CAIRETSGVDTQYF.

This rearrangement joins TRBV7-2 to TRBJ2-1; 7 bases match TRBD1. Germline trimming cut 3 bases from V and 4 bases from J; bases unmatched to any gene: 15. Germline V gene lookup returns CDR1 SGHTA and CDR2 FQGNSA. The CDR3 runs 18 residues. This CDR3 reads CASSFQGQGVGTYNEQFF. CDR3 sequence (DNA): TGTGCCAGCAGCTTCCAGGGGCAGGGGGTAGGAACATACAATGAGCAGTTCTTC.

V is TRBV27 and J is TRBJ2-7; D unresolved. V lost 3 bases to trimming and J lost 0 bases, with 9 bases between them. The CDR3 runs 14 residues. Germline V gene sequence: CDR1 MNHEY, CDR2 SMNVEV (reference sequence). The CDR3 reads CASSLKAGSYEQYF. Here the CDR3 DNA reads TGTGCCAGCAGTTTGAAGGCAGGCTCCTACGAGCAGTACTTC.

The CDR3 loop reads CASSQDRGNTIYF. The CDR3 nucleotides are TGTGCCAGCAGCCAGGACAGGGGAAACACCATATATTTT. The chain has TRBV7-2 and TRBJ1-3; 7 nucleotides line up with TRBD1. V dropped 5 bases and J dropped 4; count of bases not matched to a gene: 2. CDR1 and CDR2 from the germline V gene are SGHTA and FQGNSA. The CDR3 sequence is 13 residues long.

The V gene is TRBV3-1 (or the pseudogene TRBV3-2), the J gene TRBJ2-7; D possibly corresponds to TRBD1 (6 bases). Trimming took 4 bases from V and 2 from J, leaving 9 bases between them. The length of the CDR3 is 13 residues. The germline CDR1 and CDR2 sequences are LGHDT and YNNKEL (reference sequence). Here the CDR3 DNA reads TGTGCCAGCAGCCCAGGGACACCCTACGAGCAGTACTTC. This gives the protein CASSPGTPYEQYF.

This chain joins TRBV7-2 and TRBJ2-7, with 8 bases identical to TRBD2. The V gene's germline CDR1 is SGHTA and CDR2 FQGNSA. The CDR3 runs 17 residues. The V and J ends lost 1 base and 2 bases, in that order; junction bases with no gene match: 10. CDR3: CASSLEIAGRVPYEQYF. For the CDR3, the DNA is TGTGCCAGCAGCTTAGAGATAGCGGGAAGGGTTCCCTACGAGCAGTACTTC.

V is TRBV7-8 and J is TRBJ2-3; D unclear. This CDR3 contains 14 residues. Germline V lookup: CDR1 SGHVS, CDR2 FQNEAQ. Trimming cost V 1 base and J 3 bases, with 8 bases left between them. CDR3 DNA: TGTGCCAGCAGCTTAGTGGCACGTACAGATACGCAGTATTTT. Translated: CASSLVARTDTQYF. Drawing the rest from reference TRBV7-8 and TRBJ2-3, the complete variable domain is GAGVSQSPRYKVAKRGQDVALRCDPISGHVSLFWYQQALGQGPEFLTYFQNEAQLDKSGLPSDRFFAERPEGSVSTLKIQRTQQEDSAVYLCASSLVARTDTQYFGPGTRLTVL.

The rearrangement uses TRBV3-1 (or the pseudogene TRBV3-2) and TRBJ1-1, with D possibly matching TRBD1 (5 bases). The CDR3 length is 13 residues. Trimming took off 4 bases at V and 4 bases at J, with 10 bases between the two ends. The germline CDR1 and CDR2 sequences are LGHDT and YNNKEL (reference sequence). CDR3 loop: CASSPAQGTEAFF. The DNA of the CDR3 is TGTGCCAGCAGCCCAGCGCAGGGCACTGAAGCTTTCTTT.

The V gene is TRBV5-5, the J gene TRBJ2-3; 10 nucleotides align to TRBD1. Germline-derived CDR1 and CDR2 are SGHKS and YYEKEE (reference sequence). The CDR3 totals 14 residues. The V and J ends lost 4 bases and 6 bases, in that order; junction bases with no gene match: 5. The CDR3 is CASSRSGQGDTQYF. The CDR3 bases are TGTGCCAGCAGCAGATCGGGACAGGGGGATACGCAGTATTTT. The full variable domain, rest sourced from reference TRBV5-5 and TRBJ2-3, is DAGVTQSPTHLIKTRGQQVTLRCSPISGHKSVSWYQQVLGQGPQFIFQYYEKEERGRGNFPDRFSARQFPNYSSELNVNALLLGDSALYLCASSRSGQGDTQYFGPGTRLTVL.